This T cell receptor beta chain came from a study of CD8 T cells in Susac syndrome. This clonotype came up once. It was with random hexamers that 0.5 to 1 ug RNA was reverse transcribed. TCRdb re-derived calls from the immunoSEQ multiplex PCR reads in MiXCR, one entry per CDR3 protein. This repertoire shows 130,000 or so distinct CDR3 sequences, just over 95% found once; its top ten account for less than 0.15%. The CDR3 loop spans 14 amino acids. V was clipped by 3 bases and J by 5 bases, with 10 bases between them. This chain connects TRBV12-3 or TRBV12-4 to TRBJ2-2; D may be TRBD1 (6 bases). The sequenced sample consisted of CD4+ T cells from PBMCs. The TCR comes from a human donor with Susac syndrome. The CDR3 sequence: CASSFLGQTGELFF. The CDR3 nucleotides are TGTGCCAGCAGTTTCCTCGGACAGACCGGGGAGCTGTTTTTT.